Listed below are T cell receptor beta chains from one sample, sequenced in a study of T cell clones after liver transplantation. Method: immunoSEQ multiplex PCR; TCRdb's copy keeps in-frame clones and lacks some. The sample has tens of thousands of clones; 70% to 90% are singletons. Sequencing was performed on CD4+ T cells from blood, taken at the 22-month timepoint. The receptors were sampled from a human patient who received a liver transplant. A subset of T cells may come from the graft donor. The CDR3 runs from the conserved cysteine through the conserved F or W. D genes are given only for firm matches. Expanded clones are given a class, and other clones once, few, many or no size at all.

NA	TRBV30	TRBD2	TRBJ2-2	CAWSGSSGRPGELFF	TGTGCCTGGAGTGGGTCAAGCGGGAGACCCGGGGAGCTGTTTTTT
NA	TRBV28	TRBD1	TRBJ2-7	CASLSRPRGRYEQYF	TGTGCCAGCCTCTCCAGGCCCAGGGGGCGGTACGAGCAGTACTTC
NA	TRBV14	NA	TRBJ2-1	CASSQVTGNEQFF	TGTGCCAGCAGCCAAGTAACCGGGAATGAGCAGTTCTTC
NA	TRBV4-1	NA	TRBJ1-2	CASSQEGEGWGVEYGYTF	TGCGCCAGCAGCCAAGAAGGAGAAGGTTGGGGAGTTGAATATGGCTACACCTTC
NA	TRBV6-1	TRBD2	TRBJ2-1	CASSDGGSSYNEQFF	TGTGCCAGCAGTGATGGCGGGAGCTCCTACAATGAGCAGTTCTTC
NA	TRBV28	TRBD1	TRBJ1-2	CASSIPTRQGHYGYTF	TGTGCCAGCAGCATTCCTACCCGACAGGGCCACTATGGCTACACCTTC
NA	TRBV2	NA	TRBJ2-1	CASRLAGSEQFF	TGTGCCAGCAGATTGGCGGGGAGTGAGCAGTTCTTC
NA	TRBV25-1	NA	TRBJ1-5	CASSAGQNQPQHF	TGTGCCAGCAGTGCCGGACAGAATCAGCCCCAGCATTTT
once	TRBV21-1	NA	TRBJ1-5	CASSHRDSNQPQHF	TGTGCCAGCAGCCACAGGGATAGCAATCAGCCCCAGCATTTT
NA	TRBV7-7	NA	TRBJ2-2	CASSLATGNTGELFF	TGTGCCAGCAGCTTAGCGACGGGGAACACCGGGGAGCTGTTTTTT
NA	TRBV5-6	NA	TRBJ1-5	CASSRREGSNQPQHF	TGTGCCAGCAGCCGCCGGGAGGGTAGCAATCAGCCCCAGCATTTT
NA	TRBV15	NA	TRBJ1-5	CATSREASQPQHF	TGTGCCACCAGTAGAGAGGCGTCTCAGCCCCAGCATTTT
NA	TRBV10-1	NA	TRBJ2-4	CASSLRSGKAKNIQYF	TGCGCCAGCAGCCTCCGGAGTGGGAAAGCCAAAAACATTCAGTACTTC
NA	TRBV18	NA	TRBJ2-1	CASSPVSGTVYNEQFF	TGTGCCAGCTCACCGGTTTCGGGTACCGTATACAATGAGCAGTTCTTC
NA	TRBV19	TRBD1	TRBJ1-2	CASSRDSSFLFYGYTF	TGTGCCAGTAGCCGGGACAGCAGTTTTCTATTCTATGGCTACACCTTC
NA	TRBV7-9	NA	TRBJ2-7	CASSLYYEQYF	TGTGCCAGCAGCTTATACTACGAGCAGTACTTC
NA	TRBV12-5	NA	TRBJ2-1	CASGPAGGSSNEQFF	TGTGCTAGTGGTCCCGCTGGGGGGTCGAGCAATGAGCAGTTCTTC
NA	TRBV18	NA	TRBJ1-1	CASSPPRGNTEAFF	TGTGCCAGCTCACCACCGAGGGGGAACACTGAAGCTTTCTTT
NA	TRBV20-1	NA	TRBJ1-1	CSAREDTEAFF	TGCAGTGCTAGGGAGGACACTGAAGCTTTCTTT
NA	TRBV7-9	NA	TRBJ1-1	CASSLARGVGAFF	TGTGCCAGCAGCTTAGCGAGGGGGGTAGGAGCTTTCTTT
NA	TRBV28	NA	TRBJ2-5	CASSLNGGQETQYF	TGTGCCAGCAGTTTGAATGGGGGCCAAGAGACCCAGTACTTC
NA	TRBV28	NA	TRBJ2-7	CASSLSTGEQYF	TGTGCCAGCAGTTTATCGACAGGCGAGCAGTACTTC
NA	TRBV5-6	NA	TRBJ1-4	CASSLTPSTGEKLFF	TGTGCCAGCAGCTTGACTCCGAGTACGGGTGAAAAACTGTTTTTT
once	TRBV7-9	NA	TRBJ1-2	CASSNLERTADGYTF	TGTGCCAGCAGCAACCTCGAACGAACGGCCGATGGCTACACCTTC
NA	TRBV4-2	NA	TRBJ2-3	CASSPKDGSGTDTQYF	TGTGCCAGCAGTCCTAAGGACGGGAGTGGCACAGATACGCAGTATTTT
NA	TRBV2	NA	TRBJ1-5	CASSEASGTHQHF	TGTGCCAGCAGTGAGGCATCCGGGACACACCAGCATTTT
few	TRBV7-2	TRBD1	TRBJ1-1	CASSSTGRNTEAFF	TGTGCCAGCAGCTCGACAGGGAGGAACACTGAAGCTTTCTTT
NA	TRBV6-1	NA	TRBJ2-4	CASSEAEYQPKYF	TGTGCCAGCAGTGAGGCAGAATACCAACCAAAGTACTTC
NA	TRBV9	NA	TRBJ1-5	CASSVDPNQPQHF	TGTGCCAGCAGCGTAGACCCCAATCAGCCCCAGCATTTT
NA	TRBV30	NA	TRBJ2-7	CAWSLGTLSYEQYF	TGTGCCTGGAGTTTAGGGACACTGTCCTACGAGCAGTACTTC
NA	TRBV28	NA	TRBJ2-2	CASSFGGTGELFF	TGTGCCAGCAGTTTCGGGGGCACCGGGGAGCTGTTTTTT
NA	TRBV19	TRBD1	TRBJ2-7	CASSTLRDSYEQYF	TGTGCCAGTAGTACCCTACGGGACAGCTACGAGCAGTACTTC
NA	TRBV30	NA	TRBJ1-1	CAWNRYTEAFF	TGTGCCTGGAACCGGTACACTGAAGCTTTCTTT
NA	TRBV10-3	NA	TRBJ2-3	CAIAGTGIGTDTQYF	TGTGCCATAGCAGGGACCGGTATTGGGACAGATACGCAGTATTTT
NA	TRBV5-6	TRBD1	TRBJ1-2	CASSLGQGLSYGYTF	TGTGCCAGCAGCTTGGGACAGGGTTTGAGCTATGGCTACACCTTC
NA	TRBV5-1	NA	TRBJ1-5	CASSLDSINQPQHF	TGCGCCAGCAGCTTAGACAGTATCAATCAGCCCCAGCATTTT
NA	TRBV19	NA	TRBJ1-2	CASSISAAQVTNGYTF	TGTGCCAGTAGTATAAGTGCTGCGCAGGTAACAAATGGCTACACCTTC
NA	TRBV19	NA	TRBJ1-5	CASSIDKNSNQPQHF	TGTGCCAGTAGTATAGACAAGAATAGCAATCAGCCCCAGCATTTT
NA	TRBV28	TRBD2	TRBJ2-3	CASSVLAGRTDTQYF	TGTGCCAGCAGTGTACTAGCGGGACGCACAGATACGCAGTATTTT
NA	TRBV28	NA	TRBJ1-4	CATNGGREKLFF	TGTGCCACCAACGGGGGTCGAGAAAAACTGTTTTTT
NA	TRBV18	NA	TRBJ2-5	CASSDPGAETQYF	TGTGCCAGCTCAGACCCCGGTGCGGAGACCCAGTACTTC
NA	TRBV2	TRBD2	TRBJ2-2	CASGGGAYTGELFF	TGTGCCAGCGGCGGGGGGGCCTACACCGGGGAGCTGTTTTTT
NA	TRBV7-3	NA	TRBJ2-6	CASSPLRGANVLTF	TGTGCCAGCAGCCCCTTGCGGGGGGCCAACGTCCTGACTTTC
NA	TRBV4-1	NA	TRBJ1-3	CASSQIGGNTIYF	TGCGCCAGCAGCCAAATAGGAGGAAACACCATATATTTT
NA	TRBV9	NA	TRBJ2-1	CASSVGTGNSYNEQFF	TGTGCCAGCAGCGTAGGTACGGGGAACTCCTACAATGAGCAGTTCTTC
NA	TRBV5-1	NA	TRBJ1-4	CASSQDTATTNEKLFF	TGCGCCAGCAGCCAGGACACGGCTACAACTAATGAAAAACTGTTTTTT
NA	TRBV4-1	NA	TRBJ2-7	CASSQVAGQPYEQYF	TGCGCCAGCAGCCAAGTAGCGGGACAGCCTTACGAGCAGTACTTC
NA	TRBV5-6	NA	TRBJ2-5	CASSLAGVAETQYF	TGTGCCAGCAGCTTGGCCGGGGTGGCTGAGACCCAGTACTTC
medium-sized	TRBV5-4	NA	TRBJ2-7	CASSRDGYEQYF	TGTGCCAGCAGCCGGGACGGCTACGAGCAGTACTTC
NA	TRBV6-1	NA	TRBJ1-2	CASSEGPQGYTF	TGTGCCAGCAGTGAAGGGCCTCAGGGCTACACCTTC
NA	TRBV2	TRBD1	TRBJ1-2	CASTVQGTYGYTF	TGTGCCAGCACGGTACAGGGGACCTATGGCTACACCTTC
NA	TRBV28	NA	TRBJ2-2	CARTRGLSNTGELFF	TGTGCCAGGACACGCGGGCTATCGAACACCGGGGAGCTGTTTTTT
NA	TRBV18	NA	TRBJ2-3	CASSAGQFSTDTQYF	TGTGCCAGCTCCGCTGGGCAGTTTAGCACAGATACGCAGTATTTT
NA	TRBV5-4	NA	TRBJ1-2	CASSRAQANYGYTF	TGTGCCAGCAGCCGGGCGCAAGCTAACTATGGCTACACCTTC
NA	TRBV27	NA	TRBJ1-2	CASSDPYYGYTF	TGTGCCAGCAGTGACCCCTACTATGGCTACACCTTC
NA	TRBV29-1	NA	TRBJ2-5	CSVTLSGTQETQYF	TGCAGCGTGACATTATCCGGGACACAAGAGACCCAGTACTTC
NA	TRBV28	NA	TRBJ2-5	CASSLSGWETQYF	TGTGCCAGCAGTTTATCAGGGTGGGAGACCCAGTACTTC
once	TRBV7-6	NA	TRBJ2-7	CASSLGLNYEQYF	TGTGCCAGCAGCTTAGGACTTAACTACGAGCAGTACTTC
NA	TRBV7-2	NA	TRBJ1-1	CASSPVGTEAFF	TGTGCCAGCAGCCCCGTGGGCACTGAAGCTTTCTTT
NA	TRBV6-1	NA	TRBJ2-3	CASSEVRGGTDTQYF	TGTGCCAGCAGTGAAGTTAGGGGTGGGACAGATACGCAGTATTTT